This T cell receptor (beta chain) originates from a study of graft-versus-host responses after intestinal transplantation. About the research overall: Each recipient received a multivisceral, liver-intestinal, or isolated intestinal graft.

Comment on this clone: Distinct nucleotide sequences in the sample also encode this CDR3.

V lost 2 bases and J lost 4; bases outside the gene matches: 14. CDR3 length: 19 amino acids. Germline V gene sequence: CDR1 MNHEY, CDR2 SMNVEV (reference sequence). Produced via immunoSEQ multiplex PCR; TCRdb's table is partial and in-frame only. The sample consists of 98,000 or so clones, more than 70% of them appearing once. The chain links TRBV27 to TRBJ1-2, with 12 nucleotides matching TRBD1. The sequences come from PBMCs, collected 255 days after intestinal transplant. The origin of this receptor is a human patient who received an intestinal transplant, so some T cells may come from the graft donor. CDR3 DNA sequence: TGTGCCAGCAGTTTACGGGGGGGTGGTGGGACAGGGGGCCGCTATGGCTACACCTTC. Residues: CASSLRGGGGTGGRYGYTF.